The 16 T cell receptor beta chains below come from one sample, sequenced in a study of beta chain features in type 1 diabetes. The entirety of the isolated RNA underwent reverse transcription, so expressed TCRB transcripts were sequenced. The data were produced by immunoSEQ multiplex PCR, yet TCRdb's version contains in-frame clones alone and is incomplete. The table has 130,000 or so clones, 9% to 10% seen once. Input material: central memory CD4+ T cells from blood. These receptors were taken from a woman between 40 and 55 years old in good health.

This clone was recorded a few times. The chain recombines TRBV7-9 with TRBJ1-4; 7 bases are shared with TRBD1. CDR1 and CDR2 (germline): SEHNR, FQNEAQ (reference sequence). CDR3 length equals 15 residues. The J segment lost 7 bases and the V segment lost 3 bases, leaving 8 bases of the junction unmatched. Written as DNA, the CDR3 is TGTGCCAGCAGCTTGGGTGACAGGGATAGTGAAAAACTGTTTTTT. Protein sequence: CASSLGDRDSEKLFF.

This clone was recorded many times. A read error may account for a junction end that differs from germline. V gene TRBV7-9 combines with J gene TRBJ2-1, with TRBD1 matching over 9 bases. This CDR3 is built from 11 residues. The germline gives CDR1 SEHNR, CDR2 FQNEAQ (reference sequence). The DNA of the CDR3 is TGTGCCAGCAGCGCCGGACAGGGGCTGGTCTTC. Translation: CASSAGQGLVF.

The chain is built from TRBV27 and TRBJ1-1; tentative D call: TRBD1 (5 bases). Trimming shortened V by 5 bases and J by 1 base, and 11 bases separated the two germline ends. The length of the CDR3 is 14 residues. Germline V gene data show CDR1 as MNHEY and CDR2 as SMNVEV (reference sequence). The CDR3 coding sequence is TGTGCCAGCAGTACCTACGGGGGGAACACTGAAGCTTTCTTT. As protein: CASSTYGGNTEAFF.

A few counts support this clone. This chain links TRBV18 with TRBJ2-7; D unclear. The CDR3 has 17 amino acids. The V end was cut by 5 bases, the J end by 0 bases, with 20 bases between. Germline values: CDR1 KGHSH, CDR2 LQKENI. The CDR3 region is CASSAATGDLSSYEQYF. The CDR3 nucleotides are TGTGCCAGCTCAGCAGCGACCGGAGACTTAAGCTCCTACGAGCAGTACTTC.

A few counts support this clone. The CDR3 protein is CASKTRASGPYEQYF. For the CDR3, the DNA is TGTGCCAGCAAGACTAGGGCTAGCGGACCCTACGAGCAGTACTTC. This sequence joins TRBV7-2 and TRBJ2-7; the match to TRBD2 covers 7 bases. The CDR3 covers 15 residues. V trimming: 7 bases; J trimming: 2 bases; junction bases outside the gene matches: 11. Germline values: CDR1 SGHTA, CDR2 FQGNSA.

The table lists this clone with a few counts. The rearrangement joins TRBV9 to TRBJ1-1; maybe TRBD1 (5 bases). The germline gives CDR1 SGDLS, CDR2 YYNGEE. The CDR3 is 15 residues long. Trimming took 1 base from V and 3 from J, leaving 13 bases between them. CDR3 sequence: CASSVNWGRDTEAFF. The DNA for the CDR3 is TGTGCCAGCAGCGTAAATTGGGGCCGGGACACTGAAGCTTTCTTT.

J is TRBJ1-5 and V is TRBV18; tentatively, D is TRBD1 (6 bases). CDR1 is KGHSH and CDR2 is LQKENI in the germline V gene. Trimming took 5 bases from V and 7 from J, leaving 21 bases between them. There are 16 residues in the CDR3. This chain's CDR3 is CASSTNEGVSRQPQHF. DNA for the CDR3: TGTGCCAGCTCAACAAACGAGGGGGTTTCAAGACAGCCCCAGCATTTT.

This clone has just a few counts. The chain couples TRBV4-1 to TRBJ2-2; 7 nucleotides line up with TRBD1. Per the germline V gene, CDR1 is MGHRA and CDR2 is YSYEKL. CDR3 length: 14 amino acids. The junction had 5 bases not matched to a gene; V was cut back by 4 bases and J by 6 bases. The DNA of the CDR3 is TGCGCCAGCAGCCCGGGACAGTTTTCCGGGGAGCTGTTTTTT. This gives the protein CASSPGQFSGELFF.

This clone was recorded a few times. V usage is TRBV11-2 and J usage is TRBJ2-7; D is perhaps TRBD2 (6 bases). Trimming took off 4 bases at V and 5 bases at J, with 15 bases between the two ends. The CDR3 is made up of 14 amino acids. Per germline, CDR1 SGHAT and CDR2 FQNNGV. The CDR3 sequence is CASSSPRRGHEQYF. Here the CDR3 DNA reads TGTGCCAGCAGCTCCCCAAGGCGGGGTCACGAGCAGTACTTC.

In its sample, this clone was seen a few times. The genes are TRBV6-5 and TRBJ2-5; a possible D gene is TRBD1 (6 bases). The J call is in doubt because the DNA end fits TRBJ2-7 better. This CDR3 has 15 residues. Germline CDR1 and CDR2: MNHEY and SVGAGI. CDR3 loop: CASSTGTTGRYEQYF. The CDR3 DNA follows: TGTGCCAGCAGTACAGGGACCACAGGCCGCTACGAGCAGTACTTC.

The chain uses TRBV5-1 and TRBJ1-6, with D uncertain. Trimming removed 2 bases at V and 4 bases at J, with 16 bases between. The germline gives CDR1 SGHRS, CDR2 YFSETQ. The CDR3 runs to 17 residues. The CDR3 region has the DNA TGCGCCAGCAGCTTCCGGTCGCCGGGAGAGTATAATTCACCCCTCCACTTT. Protein product: CASSFRSPGEYNSPLHF. The whole variable domain, remainder taken from reference TRBV5-1 and TRBJ1-6, is KAGVTQTPRYLIKTRGQQVTLSCSPISGHRSVSWYQQTPGQGLQFLFEYFSETQRNKGNFPGRFSGRQFSNSRSEMNVSTLELGDSALYLCASSFRSPGEYNSPLHFGNGTRLTVT.

The V call is TRBV6-6, the J call TRBJ1-6; a possible D gene is TRBD1 (6 bases). Trimming left V 5 bases short and J 0 bases short, with 11 bases between. The germline V gene encodes CDR1 MNHNY and CDR2 SVGAGI (reference sequence). The CDR3 contains 16 residues. CDR3 protein: CASSRGRSSYNSPLHF. In DNA form, the CDR3 reads TGTGCCAGCAGTAGGGGGAGAAGCTCCTATAATTCACCCCTCCACTTT.

CDR3 region: CASRSAGGPYEQYF. The CDR3 DNA follows: TGCGCCAGCAGATCAGCGGGGGGGCCCTACGAGCAGTACTTC. V gene TRBV5-1 combines with J gene TRBJ2-5; 10 nucleotides agree with TRBD2. The end of the DNA aligns better with TRBJ2-7, so the J call may be wrong. The V gene's germline CDR1 is SGHRS and CDR2 YFSETQ. This CDR3 contains 14 residues.

The DNA of the CDR3 is TGTGCCAGCTCACCATCCACCAGCTCCTACAATGAGCAGTTCTTC. It encodes CASSPSTSSYNEQFF. The chain employs TRBV18 and TRBJ2-1; D gene unclear. Looked up from germline, CDR1 is KGHSH and CDR2 is LQKENI. The CDR3 contains 15 residues. Trimming took off 2 bases at V and 0 bases at J, with 8 bases between the two ends.

The sample holds a few counts of this clone. The genes are TRBV7-9 and TRBJ2-4, with D tentatively TRBD2 (5 bases). The CDR3 consists of 15 residues. V was shortened by 0 bases and J by 8 bases, with 14 bases between the two germline ends. Germline V gene sequence: CDR1 SEHNR, CDR2 FQNEAQ (reference sequence). Written as DNA, the CDR3 is TGTGCCAGCAGCTTAGCGCAGGTCTCCGGGGACATTCAGTACTTC. Translating gives CASSLAQVSGDIQYF. The complete variable domain, with remaining parts taken from reference TRBV7-9 and TRBJ2-4, reads DTGVSQNPRHKITKRGQNVTFRCDPISEHNRLYWYRQTLGQGPEFLTYFQNEAQLEKSRLLSDRFSAERPKGSFSTLEIQRTEQGDSAMYLCASSLAQVSGDIQYFGAGTRLSVL.

There are a few counts of this clone. The rearrangement links TRBV9 to TRBJ1-1; a possible D gene is TRBD1 (5 bases). Germline V gene data show CDR1 as SGDLS and CDR2 as YYNGEE. Trimming cost V 0 bases and J 0 bases, with 12 bases left between them. This CDR3 is 16 amino acids long. CDR3 DNA: TGTGCCAGCAGCGTAGCGGCGGGACGGATGAACACTGAAGCTTTCTTT. It codes for CASSVAAGRMNTEAFF.